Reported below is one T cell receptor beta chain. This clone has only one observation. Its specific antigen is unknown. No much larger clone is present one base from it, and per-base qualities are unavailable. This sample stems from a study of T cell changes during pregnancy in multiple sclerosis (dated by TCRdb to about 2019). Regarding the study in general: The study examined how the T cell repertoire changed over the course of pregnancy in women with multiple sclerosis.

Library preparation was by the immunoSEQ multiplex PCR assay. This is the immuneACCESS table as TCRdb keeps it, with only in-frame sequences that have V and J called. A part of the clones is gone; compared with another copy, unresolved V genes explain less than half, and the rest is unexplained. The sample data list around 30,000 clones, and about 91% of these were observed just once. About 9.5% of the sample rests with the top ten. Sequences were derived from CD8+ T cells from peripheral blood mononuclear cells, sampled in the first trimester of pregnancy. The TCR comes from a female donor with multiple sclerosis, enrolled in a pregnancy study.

The nucleotides are TGTGCCAGCAGCTTCTCCACTCAGGTAGATGGCTACACCTTC. Its protein reads: CASSFSTQVDGYTF. Recombination linked TRBV5-4 to TRBJ1-2; no D gene can be assigned with confidence. The cysteine opens and the phenylalanine closes a CDR3 of 14 amino acids. The sequence is cut down to CDR3 DNA, 42 bases in frame from base 1. The V end loses 2 bases and the J end loses 6 bases, and a stretch of 14 bases separates them. The CDR1 and CDR2 encoded by the germline V gene (reference sequence) are SGHNT and YYREEE.